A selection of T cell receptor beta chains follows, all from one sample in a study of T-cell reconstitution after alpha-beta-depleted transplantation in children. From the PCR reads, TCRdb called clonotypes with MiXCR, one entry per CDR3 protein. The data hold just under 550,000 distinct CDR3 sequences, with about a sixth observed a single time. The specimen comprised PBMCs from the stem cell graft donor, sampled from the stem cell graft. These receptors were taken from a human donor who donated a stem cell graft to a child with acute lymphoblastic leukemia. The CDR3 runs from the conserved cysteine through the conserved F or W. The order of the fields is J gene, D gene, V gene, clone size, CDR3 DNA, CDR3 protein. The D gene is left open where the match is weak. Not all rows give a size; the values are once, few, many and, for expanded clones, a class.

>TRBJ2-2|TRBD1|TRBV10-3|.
TGTGCCATCAGTCGACAGGGGGCCGGGGAGCTGTTTTTT
CAISRQGAGELFF
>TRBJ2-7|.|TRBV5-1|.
TGCGCCAGCAGCTTGGAAGGACTGCTCGTGAACGAGCAGTACTTC
CASSLEGLLVNEQYF
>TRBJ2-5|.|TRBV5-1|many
TGCGCCAGCAGCTCTACCCCGAATCGGGAGACCCAGTACTTC
CASSSTPNRETQYF
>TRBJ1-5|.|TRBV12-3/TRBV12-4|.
TGTGCCAGCAGTCCACCTCCAGGGAGTCAGCCCCAGCATTTT
CASSPPPGSQPQHF
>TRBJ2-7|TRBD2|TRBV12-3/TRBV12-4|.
TGTGCCAGCAGTGAAACCGGGACTAGGTTCTACGAGCAGTACTTC
CASSETGTRFYEQYF
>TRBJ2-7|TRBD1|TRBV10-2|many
TGCGCCAGTAGCGGGACAGGGGGCCGCTACGAGCAGTACTTC
CASSGTGGRYEQYF
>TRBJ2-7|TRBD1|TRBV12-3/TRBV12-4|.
TGTGCCAGCCAGGGGGCACGGGCTGGTTACGAGCAGTACTTC
CASQGARAGYEQYF
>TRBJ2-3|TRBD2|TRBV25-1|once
TGTGCCAGCAGTGAATGGGCTAGCGGGAGTGCGGATACGCAGTATTTT
CASSEWASGSADTQYF
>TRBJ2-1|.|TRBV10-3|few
TGTGCCATCAGTGGGCTCAATGAGCAGTTCTTC
CAISGLNEQFF
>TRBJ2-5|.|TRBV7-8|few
TGTGCCAGCAGCTCAAGACAAGACTACGGGGCCCAGTACTTC
CASSSRQDYGAQYF
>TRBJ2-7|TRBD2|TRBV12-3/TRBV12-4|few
TGTGCCAGCAGTTCGGGACTAGCGGGTCGGGGCGAGCAGTACTTC
CASSSGLAGRGEQYF
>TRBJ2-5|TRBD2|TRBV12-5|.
TGTGCTAGTGGTCCGGGACTAGCGGGGGAGACCCAGTACTTC
CASGPGLAGETQYF
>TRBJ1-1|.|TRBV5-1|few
TGCGCCAGCAGCTCCGGCCAGGCGTGGGCCCTTCCCTTTCACACTGAAGCTTTCTTT
CASSSGQAWALPFHTEAFF
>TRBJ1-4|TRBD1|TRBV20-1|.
TGCAGTGCTTCGCCTGGCGGGACAGGGGCTGAAAAACTGTTTTTT
CSASPGGTGAEKLFF
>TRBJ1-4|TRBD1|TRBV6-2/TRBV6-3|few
TGTGCCAGCACCTACGCCAGGGGGCGTACGGCCGCTAATGAAAAACTGTTTTTT
CASTYARGRTAANEKLFF
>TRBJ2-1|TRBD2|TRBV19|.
TGTGCCAGTAGTATAAGGGGGACTAGCGACGGTGAGCAGTTCTTC
CASSIRGTSDGEQFF
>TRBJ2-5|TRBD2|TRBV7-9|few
TGTGCCAGCAGCTTGAGTAGCGGGAGAATTGAGACCCAGTACTTC
CASSLSSGRIETQYF
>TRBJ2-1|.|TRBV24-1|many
TGTGCCACCAGTGATTCGGGGCTGGTAGCCCGTGAGCAGTTCTTC
CATSDSGLVAREQFF
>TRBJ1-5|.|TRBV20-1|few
TGCAGTGCTAGAGGGGGGGAGACAGGACACAATCAGCCCCAGCATTTT
CSARGGETGHNQPQHF
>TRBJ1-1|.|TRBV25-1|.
TGTGCCAGCAGTGCACAGGGAGGCACTGAAGCTTTCTTT
CASSAQGGTEAFF
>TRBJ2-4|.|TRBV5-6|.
TGTGCCAGCAGCTTGGCCCCAGGGATGGACATTCAGTACTTC
CASSLAPGMDIQYF
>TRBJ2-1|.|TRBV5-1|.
TGCGCCAGCAGCTTGGATCCGGGACGCGCTCTTGAGCAGTTCTTC
CASSLDPGRALEQFF
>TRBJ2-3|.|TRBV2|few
TGTGCCAGCAGTGAAGTATTAAGGTCTAAAGATACGCAGTATTTT
CASSEVLRSKDTQYF
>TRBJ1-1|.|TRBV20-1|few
TGCAGTGCTGTCCCCCAGGGGAACACTGAAGCTTTCTTT
CSAVPQGNTEAFF
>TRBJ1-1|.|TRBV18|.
TGTGCCAGCTCACCCATAGGGGCCCCGAACACTGAAGCTTTCTTT
CASSPIGAPNTEAFF
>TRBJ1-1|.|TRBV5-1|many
TGCGCCAGCAGTCTAACAGGGTTGAACACTGAAGCTTTCTTT
CASSLTGLNTEAFF
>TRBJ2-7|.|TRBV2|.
TGTGCCAGCCAGGCCCGGCAGATGACCGAGCAGTACTTC
CASQARQMTEQYF
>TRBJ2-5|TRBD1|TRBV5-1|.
TGCGCCAGCAGCCCAGGGACAGGGTTCGAGACCCAGTACTTC
CASSPGTGFETQYF
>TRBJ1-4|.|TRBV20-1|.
TGCAGTGCTAGGATAGGGGGAGAAAAACTGTTTTTT
CSARIGGEKLFF
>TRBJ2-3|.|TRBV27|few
TGTGCCAGCAGTTTAGGGGTGAACACAGATACGCAGTATTTT
CASSLGVNTDTQYF
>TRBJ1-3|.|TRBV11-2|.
TGTGCCAGCAGCTTCCCAGACGCTGCCTCTGGAAACACCATATATTTT
CASSFPDAASGNTIYF
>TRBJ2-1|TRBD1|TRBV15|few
TGTGCCACCAGCAGGAGCACAGGGGGTACGTACAATGAGCAGTTCTTC
CATSRSTGGTYNEQFF
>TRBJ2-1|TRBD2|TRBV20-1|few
TGCAGTGCCACGATAGCGGGAGACTCCTACAATGAGCAGTTCTTC
CSATIAGDSYNEQFF
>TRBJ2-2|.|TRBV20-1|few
TGCAGTGCACGGACGGCTTCAACCAACACCGGGGAGCTGTTTTTT
CSARTASTNTGELFF
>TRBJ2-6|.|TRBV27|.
TGTGCCAGCATGGGGCTCCCCCCTGGGGCCAACGTCCTGACTTTC
CASMGLPPGANVLTF
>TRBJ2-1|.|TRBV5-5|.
TGTGCCAGCAGCATGACAGGAGGTTACAATGAGCAGTTCTTC
CASSMTGGYNEQFF
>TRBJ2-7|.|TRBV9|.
TGTGCCAGCAGCGTAGGATCCCGTTACGAGCAGTACTTC
CASSVGSRYEQYF
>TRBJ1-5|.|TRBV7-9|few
TGTGCCAGTCAAGAGGGGGTGGACCCTCAGCCCCAGCATTTT
CASQEGVDPQPQHF
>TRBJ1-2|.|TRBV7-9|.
TGTGCCAGCATTTCCCCCCTGGGTCTTGCTACCCCTGATGGCTACACCTTC
CASISPLGLATPDGYTF
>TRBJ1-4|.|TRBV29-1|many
TGCAGCGTACGACAGGCCACGGCAACTAATGAAAAACTGTTTTTT
CSVRQATATNEKLFF
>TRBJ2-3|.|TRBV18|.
TGTGCCAGCTCACCAGGTATTTCAGATACGCAGTATTTT
CASSPGISDTQYF